This TCR beta chain was retrieved from a study of shared clonotypes between healthy human individuals. Sorted-subset replicate PCR reactions were performed with around 210 ng DNA, corresponding to tens of thousands of T cell genomes. Sequencing used immunoSEQ multiplex PCR; TCRdb keeps in-frame clones, though not all of them. The sample comprises about 2.1 million clones, 80% to 95% of which are singletons, and roughly 1.7% rests with the top ten. V was cut by 0 bases and J by 10 bases, with 9 bases left in between. The CDR3 totals 13 residues. Germline-derived CDR1 and CDR2 are WSHSY and SAAADI. In the naive CD8 group, cells lacked CD45RO and were positively selected for CCR7, so terminally differentiated effector memory CD45RA+ cells were left out.

Sample: naive CD8+ T cells from PBMCs. The chain employs TRBV10-2 and TRBJ1-4, with a weak D call TRBD1 (5 bases). The TCR was taken from a man between 18 and 29 years old in good health. Some clones in this sample may be carry-over from other donors' samples. The CDR3 region is CASSESIGGKLFF. The CDR3 DNA reads as TGCGCCAGCAGTGAGTCGATTGGGGGAAAACTGTTTTTT.